This passage covers 18 T cell receptor beta chains from one sample sequenced in a study of Ad26.COV2.S vaccination and SARS-CoV-2 variants. Here immunoSEQ multiplex PCR was the method, and the copy in TCRdb shows in-frame clones only, minus some. The sample carries roughly 330,000 clones, 75% to 90% recorded once. Treatment indicated: some 20 received Ad26.COV2.S at low or high dose, single or two shots; about 5 received placebo; per-sample allocation not given. Sampling took place 63 days after the first vaccine or placebo injection. Sequenced here: peripheral blood, sampled in a trial of Ad26.COV2.S vaccine versus placebo. These receptors were obtained from a person between 18 and 65 years old who received the Ad26.COV2.S COVID-19 vaccine or a placebo.

V usage is TRBV6-6 and J usage is TRBJ1-1; the match to TRBD1 covers 8 bases. CDR3 length equals 16 residues. V lost 11 bases, J lost 0 bases, and 14 bases stayed unmatched. Germline-derived CDR1 and CDR2 are MNHNY and SVGAGI (reference sequence). The CDR3 coding sequence is TGTGCCGGTTCCGGGACAGGAACTTTAATGAACACTGAAGCTTTCTTT. The encoded protein is CAGSGTGTLMNTEAFF.

The V call is TRBV18, the J call TRBJ2-1, with 10 bases fitting TRBD1. There are 14 residues in the CDR3. V gave up 2 bases and J gave up 8 bases; unmatched junction bases: 3. Germline CDR1 KGHSH, CDR2 LQKENI. The chain's CDR3 is CASSPGTGAYEQFF. Written as DNA, the CDR3 is TGTGCCAGCTCACCAGGGACAGGGGCATATGAGCAGTTCTTC.

The chain links TRBV7-8 to TRBJ1-6; 8 bases fit TRBD1. The J segment lost 8 bases and the V segment lost 6 bases, leaving 9 bases of the junction unmatched. CDR1 and CDR2 from the germline V gene are SGHVS and FQNEAQ. The CDR3 covers 15 residues. CDR3: CASRPAGTGYSPLHF. The CDR3 DNA reads as TGTGCCAGCAGACCCGCTGGGACAGGATATTCACCCCTCCACTTT.

The chain couples TRBV27 to TRBJ2-1; D is possibly TRBD1 (6 bases). CDR1 and CDR2 (germline): MNHEY, SMNVEV (reference sequence). Trimming removed 6 bases from V and 10 bases from J, with 13 bases in between. There are 12 residues in the CDR3. Here the CDR3 DNA reads TGTGCCAGCAGCTCCCCTAGGGGGGAGCAGTTCTTC. As protein: CASSSPRGEQFF.

This chain uses TRBV7-8 with TRBJ2-3, with D maybe TRBD2 (5 bases). CDR3 length equals 16 residues. The V end lost 1 base, the J end lost 3 bases, and 14 bases lay between the germline ends. Germline-derived CDR1 and CDR2 are SGHVS and FQNEAQ. In nucleotides, the CDR3 is TGTGCCAGCAGCTTAGGCCTGGGAGTGGTAACAGATACGCAGTATTTT. Translation gives CASSLGLGVVTDTQYF.

The chain combines TRBV9 with TRBJ1-2; D gene ambiguous. Trimming cost V 4 bases and J 8 bases, with 30 bases left between them. The CDR3 extends over 18 amino acids. Germline V lookup: CDR1 SGDLS, CDR2 YYNGEE. The CDR3 region has the DNA TGTGCCAGCAGCCCTCGTCGGCAGCCCGAGCCTACTCCTAGGGGCTACACCTTC. Its protein product is CASSPRRQPEPTPRGYTF.

This chain connects TRBV10-3 to TRBJ1-3, with unresolved D. Trimming took 8 bases from V and 2 from J, leaving 13 bases between them. The CDR3 is made up of 14 amino acids. Germline lookup yields CDR1 ENHRY and CDR2 SYGVKD. The CDR3 bases are TGTGCCATCGGTTCGAGTCTCCCTGGAAACACCATATATTTT. The encoded protein is CAIGSSLPGNTIYF.

This chain links TRBV9 with TRBJ2-5; 9 bases agree with TRBD2. V gave up 3 bases and J gave up 1 base; unmatched junction bases: 1. CDR3 length: 14 residues. In germline, CDR1 is SGDLS, CDR2 YYNGEE. This CDR3 is CASSELAGQETQYF. The CDR3 nucleotides read TGTGCCAGCAGCGAACTAGCGGGCCAAGAGACCCAGTACTTC.

V and J are TRBV5-8 and TRBJ1-6; D perhaps matches TRBD1 (6 bases). V dropped 4 bases and J dropped 11 bases, with 10 bases sitting between them. Germline V gene data show CDR1 as SGHTS and CDR2 as YDEGEE. The CDR3 consists of 12 residues. For the CDR3, the DNA is TGTGCCAGCAGCACAGGGTTACCACCCCTCCACTTT. Amino acid sequence: CASSTGLPPLHF.

J is TRBJ2-3 and V is TRBV7-2, with 9 nucleotides matching TRBD2. Germline values: CDR1 SGHTA, CDR2 FQGNSA. V was clipped by 1 base and J by 3 bases; unmatched bases: 8. CDR3 length: 17 residues. The CDR3 DNA follows: TGTGCCAGCAGCTTAGACGGGCGGGGGGGCCGAACAGATACGCAGTATTTT. This encodes CASSLDGRGGRTDTQYF.

This clone was seen a few times. DNA for the CDR3: TGTGCCAGCAGTAGAAACTACGGCTCCTACAATGAGCAGTTCTTC. Amino acid sequence: CASSRNYGSYNEQFF. The chain couples TRBV27 to TRBJ2-1; D not resolved. In germline, CDR1 is MNHEY, CDR2 SMNVEV (reference sequence). This CDR3 has 15 residues. V shed 5 bases and J shed 0 bases, with 11 bases lying between them.

The chain carries TRBV5-1 and TRBJ1-5; TRBD1 matches 8 bases. V lost 1 base and J lost 8; bases outside the gene matches: 2. The CDR3 totals 13 residues. The germline V gene has CDR1 SGHRS and CDR2 YFSETQ. The CDR3 here is CASSLTGGEPQHF. The DNA for the CDR3 is TGCGCCAGCAGCTTGACAGGGGGGGAGCCCCAGCATTTT.

The V and J genes are TRBV5-1 and TRBJ2-7, with TRBD1 matching 7 bases. CDR1 and CDR2 from the germline V gene are SGHRS and YFSETQ. The CDR3 runs to 17 residues. The V gene end was trimmed by 0 bases and the J gene end by 2 bases; junction bases not matched to a gene: 11. In DNA form, the CDR3 reads TGCGCCAGCAGCTTGGGGGCCGGGGACAGCCTAACCTACGAGCAGTACTTC. This sequence encodes CASSLGAGDSLTYEQYF.

The chain carries TRBV7-2 and TRBJ1-1; no firm D call. Germline V lookup: CDR1 SGHTA, CDR2 FQGNSA. V was shortened by 2 bases and J by 5 bases, with 6 bases between the two germline ends. The CDR3 spans 12 residues. CDR3: CASSLLGTEAFF. CDR3 DNA sequence: TGTGCCAGCAGCTTACTTGGAACTGAAGCTTTCTTT.

This chain uses TRBV10-1 with TRBJ2-1, with D tentatively TRBD1 (5 bases). The CDR3 runs 17 residues. Trimming cost V 0 bases and J 0 bases, with 12 bases left between them. CDR1 WNHNN and CDR2 SYGVQD come from the germline V gene (reference sequence). CDR3 residues: CASSESGFGASYNEQFF. The DNA of the CDR3 is TGCGCCAGCAGTGAGTCAGGATTTGGGGCCTCCTACAATGAGCAGTTCTTC.

This clone appeared a single time. Here the CDR3 reads CASSSSGGANTQYF. The CDR3 DNA reads as TGTGCCAGCAGCTCAAGCGGGGGGGCAAATACGCAGTATTTT. This chain links TRBV13 with TRBJ2-3; 10 positions agree with TRBD2. Germline-derived CDR1 and CDR2 are PRHDT and FYEKMQ (reference sequence). The CDR3 length is 14 residues. Germline trimming cut 4 bases from V and 7 bases from J; bases unmatched to any gene: 5.

The rearrangement uses TRBV23-1 and TRBJ2-7; 8 nucleotides agree with TRBD1. TRBV23-1 is an ORF; its function is uncertain. The V gene end was trimmed by 6 bases and the J gene end by 5 bases; junction bases not matched to a gene: 15. The length of the CDR3 is 16 residues. CDR3 region: CASRPGQDVTVHEQYF. The DNA for the CDR3 is TGCGCCAGCAGACCGGGACAGGACGTCACGGTCCACGAGCAGTACTTC.

This rearrangement joins TRBV27 to TRBJ2-3; 7 bases line up with TRBD1. CDR3 size: 14 residues. The ends lost 5 bases at V and 6 bases at J; junction bases unmatched: 8. The germline V gene has CDR1 MNHEY and CDR2 SMNVEV (reference sequence). In DNA form, the CDR3 reads TGTGCCAGCAGTCCTACGACAGGGTATGATACGCAGTATTTT. This codes for CASSPTTGYDTQYF.